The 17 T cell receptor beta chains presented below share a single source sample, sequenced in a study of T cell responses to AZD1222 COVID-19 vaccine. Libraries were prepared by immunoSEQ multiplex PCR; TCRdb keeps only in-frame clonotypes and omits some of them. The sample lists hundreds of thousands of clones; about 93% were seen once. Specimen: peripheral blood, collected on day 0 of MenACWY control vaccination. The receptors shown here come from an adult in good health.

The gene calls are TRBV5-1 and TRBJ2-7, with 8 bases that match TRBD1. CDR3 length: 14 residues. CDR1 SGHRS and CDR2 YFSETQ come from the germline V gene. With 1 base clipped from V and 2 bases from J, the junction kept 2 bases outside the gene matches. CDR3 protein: CASSLTGGPYEQYF. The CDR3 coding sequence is TGCGCCAGCAGCTTGACAGGGGGGCCCTACGAGCAGTACTTC.

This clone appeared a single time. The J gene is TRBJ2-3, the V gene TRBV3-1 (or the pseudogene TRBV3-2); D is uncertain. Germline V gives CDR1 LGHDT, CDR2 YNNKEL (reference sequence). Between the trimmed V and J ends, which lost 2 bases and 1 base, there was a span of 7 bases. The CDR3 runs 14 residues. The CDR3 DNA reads TGTGCCAGCAGCCAAACCCGTCGCACAGATACGCAGTATTTT. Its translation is CASSQTRRTDTQYF.

The CDR3 coding sequence is TGTGCCAGTAAGACGACGACAGGGAACCCCGCAGATACGCAGTATTTT. It codes for CASKTTTGNPADTQYF. The V call is TRBV19, the J call TRBJ2-3, with 7 bases lining up with TRBD1. CDR1 and CDR2 (germline): LNHDA, SQIVND (reference sequence). This CDR3 has 16 residues. Trimming at V came to 7 bases and at J to 4 bases, leaving 14 bases not matched to a gene.

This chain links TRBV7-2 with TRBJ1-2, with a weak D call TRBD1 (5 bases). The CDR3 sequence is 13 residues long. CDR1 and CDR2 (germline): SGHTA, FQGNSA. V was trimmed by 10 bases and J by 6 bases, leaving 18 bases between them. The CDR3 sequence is CAKSREGVDGYTF. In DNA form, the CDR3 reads TGTGCCAAATCCAGGGAAGGGGTGGATGGCTACACCTTC.

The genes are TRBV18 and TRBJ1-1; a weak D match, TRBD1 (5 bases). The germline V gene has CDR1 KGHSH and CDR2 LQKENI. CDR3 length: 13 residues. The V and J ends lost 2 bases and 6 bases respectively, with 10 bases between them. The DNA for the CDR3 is TGTGCCAGCTCACCAGGCCGGGACGCTGAAGCTTTCTTT. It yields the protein CASSPGRDAEAFF.

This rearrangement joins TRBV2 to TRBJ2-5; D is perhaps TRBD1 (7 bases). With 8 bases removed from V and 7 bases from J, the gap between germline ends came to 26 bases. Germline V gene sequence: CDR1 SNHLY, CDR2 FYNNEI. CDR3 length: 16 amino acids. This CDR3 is CASGVGGQHRTRTQYF. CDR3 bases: TGTGCCAGCGGCGTGGGGGGACAGCACAGAACGCGGACCCAGTACTTC. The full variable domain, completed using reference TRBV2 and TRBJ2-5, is EPEVTQTPSHQVTQMGQEVILRCVPISNHLYFYWYRQILGQKVEFLVSFYNNEISEKSEIFDDQFSVERPDGSNFTLKIRSTKLEDSAMYFCASGVGGQHRTRTQYFGPGTRLLVL.

DNA for the CDR3: TGCAGCGTTCGTTCAGGGTCCTATGGCTACACCTTC. Translated, it gives CSVRSGSYGYTF. The chain couples TRBV29-1 to TRBJ1-2; TRBD1 might be the D (5 bases). The CDR3 loop spans 12 amino acids. Between the trimmed V and J ends, which lost 5 bases and 4 bases, there was a span of 11 bases. CDR1 is SQVTM and CDR2 is ANQGSEA in the germline V gene. Full variable domain (outside the CDR3, taken from reference TRBV29-1 and TRBJ1-2): SAVISQKPSRDICQRGTSLTIQCQVDSQVTMMFWYRQQPGQSLTLIATANQGSEATYESGFVIDKFPISRPNLTFSTLTVSNMSPEDSSIYLCSVRSGSYGYTFGSGTRLTVV.

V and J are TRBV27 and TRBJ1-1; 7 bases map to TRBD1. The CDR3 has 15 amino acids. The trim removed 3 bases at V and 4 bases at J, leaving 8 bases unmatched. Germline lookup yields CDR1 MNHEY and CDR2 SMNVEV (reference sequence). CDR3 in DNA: TGTGCCAGCAGTTTGTCCACAGGGGTTGGCACTGAAGCTTTCTTT. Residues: CASSLSTGVGTEAFF.

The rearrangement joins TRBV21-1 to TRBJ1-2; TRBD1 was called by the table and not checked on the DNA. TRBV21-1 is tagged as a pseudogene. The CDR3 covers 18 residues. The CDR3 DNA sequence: TGTGCCAGCAGCAAAGGGAGAGACAGGGGAGATGCTTACTATGGCTACACCTTC. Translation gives CASSKGRDRGDAYYGYTF.

CDR3 coding DNA: TGTGCCAGCAGCTTAGTGTGGACAGGCAATGAAAAACTGTTTTTT. Translation gives CASSLVWTGNEKLFF. The V and J genes are TRBV7-2 and TRBJ1-4; 7 nucleotides match TRBD1. CDR3 length: 15 amino acids. Germline CDR1 and CDR2: SGHTA and FQGNSA. V lost 1 base and J lost 5; bases outside the gene matches: 4.

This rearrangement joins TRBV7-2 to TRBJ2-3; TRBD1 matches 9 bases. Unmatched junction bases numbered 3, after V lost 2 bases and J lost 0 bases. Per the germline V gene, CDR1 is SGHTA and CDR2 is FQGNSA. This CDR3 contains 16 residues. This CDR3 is CASSLRGTGSTDTQYF. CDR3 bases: TGTGCCAGCAGCTTAAGAGGGACAGGGAGCACAGATACGCAGTATTTT. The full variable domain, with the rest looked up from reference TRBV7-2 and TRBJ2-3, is GAGVSQSPSNKVTEKGKDVELRCDPISGHTALYWYRQSLGQGLEFLIYFQGNSAPDKSGLPSDRFSAERTGGSVSTLTIQRTQQEDSAVYLCASSLRGTGSTDTQYFGPGTRLTVL.

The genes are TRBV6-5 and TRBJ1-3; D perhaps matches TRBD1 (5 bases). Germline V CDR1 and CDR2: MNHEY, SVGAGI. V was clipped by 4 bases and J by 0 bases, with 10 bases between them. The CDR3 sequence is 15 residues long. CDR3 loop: CASSFRGTSGNTIYF. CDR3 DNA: TGTGCCAGCAGTTTTCGAGGGACCTCTGGAAACACCATATATTTT.

CDR3 region: CASSLGTGAYEQYF. The CDR3 region has the DNA TGTGCCAGCAGTTTAGGGACAGGCGCCTACGAGCAGTACTTC. The chain carries TRBV27 and TRBJ2-7; 8 bases are a match to TRBD1. After removal of 2 bases from V and 2 bases from J, the junction contained 2 bases not matched to a gene. The CDR3 totals 14 residues. Germline V gives CDR1 MNHEY, CDR2 SMNVEV (reference sequence).

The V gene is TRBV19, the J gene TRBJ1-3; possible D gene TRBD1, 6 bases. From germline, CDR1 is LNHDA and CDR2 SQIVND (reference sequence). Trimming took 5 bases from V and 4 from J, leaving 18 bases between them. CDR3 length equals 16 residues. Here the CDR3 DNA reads TGTGCCAGTAGTGCCAAACAGGGTCATAGAGGAAACACCATATATTTT. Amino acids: CASSAKQGHRGNTIYF.

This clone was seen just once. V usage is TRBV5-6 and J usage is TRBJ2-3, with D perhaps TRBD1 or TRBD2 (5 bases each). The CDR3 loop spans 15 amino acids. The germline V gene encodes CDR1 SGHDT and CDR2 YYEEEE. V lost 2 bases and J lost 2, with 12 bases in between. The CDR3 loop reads CASSFGGGATDTQYF. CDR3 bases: TGTGCCAGCAGCTTTGGGGGTGGGGCCACAGATACGCAGTATTTT.

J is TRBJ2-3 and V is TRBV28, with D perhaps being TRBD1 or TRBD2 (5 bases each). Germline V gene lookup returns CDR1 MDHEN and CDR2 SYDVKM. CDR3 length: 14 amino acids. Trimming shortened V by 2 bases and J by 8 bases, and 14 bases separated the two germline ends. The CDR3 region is CASSLPGTYGTQYF. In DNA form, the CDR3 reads TGTGCCAGCAGTTTACCCGGGACGTACGGTACGCAGTATTTT.

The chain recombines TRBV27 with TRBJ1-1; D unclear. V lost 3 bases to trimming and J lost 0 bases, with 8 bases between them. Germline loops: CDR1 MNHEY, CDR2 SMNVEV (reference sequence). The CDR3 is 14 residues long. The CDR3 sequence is CASSLDYLNTEAFF. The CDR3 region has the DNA TGTGCCAGCAGTTTGGACTATCTGAACACTGAAGCTTTCTTT.